The 15 T cell receptor beta chains below come from one sample, sequenced in a study of cytomegalovirus exposure and HLA in healthy donors. Assay used: immunoSEQ multiplex PCR; TCRdb lists only in-frame clones, some missing. The sample shows 150,000 or so clones, approximately 86% of them seen only once. Sequenced: PBMCs. These TCRs come from a human donor in good health.

The V gene is TRBV19, the J gene TRBJ2-1; possibly TRBD2 for D (6 bases). In germline, CDR1 is LNHDA, CDR2 SQIVND (reference sequence). The germline V and J ends were trimmed by 6 bases and 6 bases, with 15 bases remaining between them. The CDR3 loop spans 14 amino acids. CDR3 sequence: CASRLGGGTNEQFF. The CDR3 coding sequence is TGTGCCAGTAGGCTAGGTGGCGGGACCAATGAGCAGTTCTTC.

The rearrangement uses TRBV5-1 and TRBJ2-7; 11 nucleotides match TRBD1. Trimming took 4 bases from V and 3 from J; bases not matched to a gene: 6. The CDR3 runs 15 residues. Germline V gene data show CDR1 as SGHRS and CDR2 as YFSETQ. This CDR3 reads CASSPGGTGGYEQYF. The CDR3 DNA is TGCGCCAGCAGCCCGGGGGGGACAGGGGGCTACGAGCAGTACTTC.

V usage is TRBV11-2 and J usage is TRBJ1-1, with a tentative D call TRBD1 (6 bases). CDR3 length: 14 residues. V was pared by 8 bases and J by 1 base, with 14 bases between. CDR1 SGHAT and CDR2 FQNNGV come from the germline V gene. The CDR3 coding sequence is TGTGCCAGCGGTTTGGGACATCAGAACACTGAAGCTTTCTTT. Its protein is CASGLGHQNTEAFF.

The chain links TRBV5-1 to TRBJ2-2; maybe TRBD1 (5 bases). V was trimmed by 0 bases and J by 2 bases, leaving 8 bases between them. The germline CDR1 and CDR2 sequences are SGHRS and YFSETQ. CDR3 length: 15 residues. The CDR3 loop is CASSLEGLNTGELFF. The CDR3 coding sequence is TGCGCCAGCAGCTTGGAGGGGCTCAACACCGGGGAGCTGTTTTTT. Filled out from reference TRBV5-1 and TRBJ2-2, the complete variable domain reads KAGVTQTPRYLIKTRGQQVTLSCSPISGHRSVSWYQQTPGQGLQFLFEYFSETQRNKGNFPGRFSGRQFSNSRSEMNVSTLELGDSALYLCASSLEGLNTGELFFGEGSRLTVL.

J is TRBJ2-2 and V is TRBV2, with 9 positions matching TRBD1. CDR1 is SNHLY, CDR2 FYNNEI, per germline. V gave up 7 bases and J gave up 4 bases; unmatched junction bases: 13. The CDR3 length is 17 residues. The CDR3 spells CASTPKPGTGSTGELFF. CDR3 nucleotide sequence: TGTGCCAGCACCCCGAAGCCCGGGACAGGGTCCACCGGGGAGCTGTTTTTT.

This clone was seen a single time. The chain joins TRBV7-2 to TRBJ1-2, with 8 positions matching TRBD1. Germline V gene data show CDR1 as SGHTA and CDR2 as FQGNSA. V lost 6 bases, J lost 3 bases, and 9 bases stayed unmatched. This CDR3 contains 15 residues. The CDR3 loop is CASSRQGSFDYGYTF. CDR3 sequence (DNA): TGTGCCAGCAGTCGACAGGGGAGTTTTGACTATGGCTACACCTTC.

V gene TRBV4-2 combines with J gene TRBJ2-7; 9 positions match TRBD2. CDR1 and CDR2 from the germline V gene are LGHNA and YNFKEQ. V shed 4 bases and J 4 bases; nucleotides not matched to a gene: 5. The CDR3 is made up of 14 amino acids. The CDR3 is CASSPPGLAYEQYF. The DNA for the CDR3 is TGTGCCAGCAGCCCCCCGGGACTAGCTTACGAGCAGTACTTC.

The chain has TRBV5-6 and TRBJ2-7; D is perhaps TRBD2 (6 bases). The CDR3 sequence is 12 residues long. The V end lost 2 bases, the J end lost 4 bases, and 7 bases lay between the germline ends. The germline V gene has CDR1 SGHDT and CDR2 YYEEEE. The CDR3 DNA follows: TGTGCCAGCAGCTTTAGCGGTTACGAGCAGTACTTC. It specifies CASSFSGYEQYF.

In regard to this clone: The same CDR3 arises from other DNA sequences in this sample as well. This rearrangement joins TRBV6-5 to TRBJ1-5; D is uncertain. This CDR3 region has 15 residues. V was pared by 2 bases and J by 4 bases, with 12 bases between. In germline, CDR1 is MNHEY, CDR2 SVGAGI. Here the CDR3 DNA reads TGTGCCAGCAGTTACAAATACGGTGGTAATCAGCCCCAGCATTTT. It yields the protein CASSYKYGGNQPQHF.

The V and J genes are TRBV4-1 and TRBJ2-2; 7 bases agree with TRBD1. The CDR3 has 16 residues. From germline, CDR1 is MGHRA and CDR2 YSYEKL. With 1 base clipped from V and 4 bases from J, the junction kept 6 bases outside the gene matches. The CDR3 DNA sequence: TGCGCCAGCAGCCAAGGCTCGGGACAGAGCACCGGGGAGCTGTTTTTT. It specifies CASSQGSGQSTGELFF.

The chain couples TRBV19 to TRBJ1-5; 8 positions match TRBD1. This CDR3 has 15 amino acids. Germline assignment: CDR1 LNHDA and CDR2 SQIVND (reference sequence). With 7 bases clipped from V and 4 bases from J, the junction kept 9 bases outside the gene matches. The CDR3 reads CASTRTGTFNQPQHF. For the CDR3, the DNA is TGTGCCAGTACCCGGACAGGGACGTTTAATCAGCCCCAGCATTTT.

The chain has TRBV10-3 and TRBJ2-1; D might be TRBD2 (6 bases). Germline loops: CDR1 ENHRY, CDR2 SYGVKD. This CDR3 contains 13 residues. With 10 bases removed from V and 5 bases from J, the gap between germline ends came to 15 bases. The CDR3 sequence is CATETPSDNEQFF. The CDR3 nucleotides read TGTGCCACCGAGACTCCTAGCGACAATGAGCAGTTCTTC.

The rearrangement links TRBV5-1 to TRBJ1-4; 8 bases are a match to TRBD1. Germline V gene data show CDR1 as SGHRS and CDR2 as YFSETQ. With 4 bases clipped from V and 7 bases from J, the junction kept 3 bases outside the gene matches. The CDR3 has 13 amino acids. CDR3 coding DNA: TGCGCCAGCAGCCCGGACAGGGCTGAAAAACTGTTTTTT. It translates to CASSPDRAEKLFF.

The J gene is TRBJ1-1, the V gene TRBV13; tentative D call: TRBD1 (5 bases). Trimming took off 2 bases at V and 12 bases at J, with 19 bases between the two ends. There are 14 residues in the CDR3. CDR1 PRHDT and CDR2 FYEKMQ come from the germline V gene (reference sequence). The CDR3 coding sequence is TGTGCCAGCAGCTTAAGGGATGCGGAGGGGAAATCTTTCTTT. It specifies CASSLRDAEGKSFF.

The chain employs TRBV5-8 and TRBJ1-4; 7 bases agree with TRBD1. CDR1 and CDR2 (germline): SGHTS, YDEGEE. J gave up 5 bases and V 4 bases, and 11 bases lay outside the gene matches. The CDR3 is made up of 16 amino acids. Written as DNA, the CDR3 is TGTGCCAGCAGCGAATCCGGGACAGCTCTGAATGAAAAACTGTTTTTT. It specifies CASSESGTALNEKLFF.